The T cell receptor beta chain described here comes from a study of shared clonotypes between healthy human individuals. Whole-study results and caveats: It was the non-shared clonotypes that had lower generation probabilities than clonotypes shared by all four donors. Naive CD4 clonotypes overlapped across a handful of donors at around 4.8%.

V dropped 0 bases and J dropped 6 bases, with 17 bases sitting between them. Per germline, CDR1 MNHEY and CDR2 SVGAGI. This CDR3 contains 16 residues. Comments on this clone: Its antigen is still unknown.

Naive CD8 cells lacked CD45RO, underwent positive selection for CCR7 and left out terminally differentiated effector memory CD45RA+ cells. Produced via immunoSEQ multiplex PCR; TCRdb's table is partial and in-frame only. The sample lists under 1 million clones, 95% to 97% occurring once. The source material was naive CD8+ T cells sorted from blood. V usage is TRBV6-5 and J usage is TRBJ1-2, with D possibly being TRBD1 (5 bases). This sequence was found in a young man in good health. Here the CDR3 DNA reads TGTGCCAGCAGTTACTCCTCCCGGGACTATAAGGATGGCTACACCTTC. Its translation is CASSYSSRDYKDGYTF.